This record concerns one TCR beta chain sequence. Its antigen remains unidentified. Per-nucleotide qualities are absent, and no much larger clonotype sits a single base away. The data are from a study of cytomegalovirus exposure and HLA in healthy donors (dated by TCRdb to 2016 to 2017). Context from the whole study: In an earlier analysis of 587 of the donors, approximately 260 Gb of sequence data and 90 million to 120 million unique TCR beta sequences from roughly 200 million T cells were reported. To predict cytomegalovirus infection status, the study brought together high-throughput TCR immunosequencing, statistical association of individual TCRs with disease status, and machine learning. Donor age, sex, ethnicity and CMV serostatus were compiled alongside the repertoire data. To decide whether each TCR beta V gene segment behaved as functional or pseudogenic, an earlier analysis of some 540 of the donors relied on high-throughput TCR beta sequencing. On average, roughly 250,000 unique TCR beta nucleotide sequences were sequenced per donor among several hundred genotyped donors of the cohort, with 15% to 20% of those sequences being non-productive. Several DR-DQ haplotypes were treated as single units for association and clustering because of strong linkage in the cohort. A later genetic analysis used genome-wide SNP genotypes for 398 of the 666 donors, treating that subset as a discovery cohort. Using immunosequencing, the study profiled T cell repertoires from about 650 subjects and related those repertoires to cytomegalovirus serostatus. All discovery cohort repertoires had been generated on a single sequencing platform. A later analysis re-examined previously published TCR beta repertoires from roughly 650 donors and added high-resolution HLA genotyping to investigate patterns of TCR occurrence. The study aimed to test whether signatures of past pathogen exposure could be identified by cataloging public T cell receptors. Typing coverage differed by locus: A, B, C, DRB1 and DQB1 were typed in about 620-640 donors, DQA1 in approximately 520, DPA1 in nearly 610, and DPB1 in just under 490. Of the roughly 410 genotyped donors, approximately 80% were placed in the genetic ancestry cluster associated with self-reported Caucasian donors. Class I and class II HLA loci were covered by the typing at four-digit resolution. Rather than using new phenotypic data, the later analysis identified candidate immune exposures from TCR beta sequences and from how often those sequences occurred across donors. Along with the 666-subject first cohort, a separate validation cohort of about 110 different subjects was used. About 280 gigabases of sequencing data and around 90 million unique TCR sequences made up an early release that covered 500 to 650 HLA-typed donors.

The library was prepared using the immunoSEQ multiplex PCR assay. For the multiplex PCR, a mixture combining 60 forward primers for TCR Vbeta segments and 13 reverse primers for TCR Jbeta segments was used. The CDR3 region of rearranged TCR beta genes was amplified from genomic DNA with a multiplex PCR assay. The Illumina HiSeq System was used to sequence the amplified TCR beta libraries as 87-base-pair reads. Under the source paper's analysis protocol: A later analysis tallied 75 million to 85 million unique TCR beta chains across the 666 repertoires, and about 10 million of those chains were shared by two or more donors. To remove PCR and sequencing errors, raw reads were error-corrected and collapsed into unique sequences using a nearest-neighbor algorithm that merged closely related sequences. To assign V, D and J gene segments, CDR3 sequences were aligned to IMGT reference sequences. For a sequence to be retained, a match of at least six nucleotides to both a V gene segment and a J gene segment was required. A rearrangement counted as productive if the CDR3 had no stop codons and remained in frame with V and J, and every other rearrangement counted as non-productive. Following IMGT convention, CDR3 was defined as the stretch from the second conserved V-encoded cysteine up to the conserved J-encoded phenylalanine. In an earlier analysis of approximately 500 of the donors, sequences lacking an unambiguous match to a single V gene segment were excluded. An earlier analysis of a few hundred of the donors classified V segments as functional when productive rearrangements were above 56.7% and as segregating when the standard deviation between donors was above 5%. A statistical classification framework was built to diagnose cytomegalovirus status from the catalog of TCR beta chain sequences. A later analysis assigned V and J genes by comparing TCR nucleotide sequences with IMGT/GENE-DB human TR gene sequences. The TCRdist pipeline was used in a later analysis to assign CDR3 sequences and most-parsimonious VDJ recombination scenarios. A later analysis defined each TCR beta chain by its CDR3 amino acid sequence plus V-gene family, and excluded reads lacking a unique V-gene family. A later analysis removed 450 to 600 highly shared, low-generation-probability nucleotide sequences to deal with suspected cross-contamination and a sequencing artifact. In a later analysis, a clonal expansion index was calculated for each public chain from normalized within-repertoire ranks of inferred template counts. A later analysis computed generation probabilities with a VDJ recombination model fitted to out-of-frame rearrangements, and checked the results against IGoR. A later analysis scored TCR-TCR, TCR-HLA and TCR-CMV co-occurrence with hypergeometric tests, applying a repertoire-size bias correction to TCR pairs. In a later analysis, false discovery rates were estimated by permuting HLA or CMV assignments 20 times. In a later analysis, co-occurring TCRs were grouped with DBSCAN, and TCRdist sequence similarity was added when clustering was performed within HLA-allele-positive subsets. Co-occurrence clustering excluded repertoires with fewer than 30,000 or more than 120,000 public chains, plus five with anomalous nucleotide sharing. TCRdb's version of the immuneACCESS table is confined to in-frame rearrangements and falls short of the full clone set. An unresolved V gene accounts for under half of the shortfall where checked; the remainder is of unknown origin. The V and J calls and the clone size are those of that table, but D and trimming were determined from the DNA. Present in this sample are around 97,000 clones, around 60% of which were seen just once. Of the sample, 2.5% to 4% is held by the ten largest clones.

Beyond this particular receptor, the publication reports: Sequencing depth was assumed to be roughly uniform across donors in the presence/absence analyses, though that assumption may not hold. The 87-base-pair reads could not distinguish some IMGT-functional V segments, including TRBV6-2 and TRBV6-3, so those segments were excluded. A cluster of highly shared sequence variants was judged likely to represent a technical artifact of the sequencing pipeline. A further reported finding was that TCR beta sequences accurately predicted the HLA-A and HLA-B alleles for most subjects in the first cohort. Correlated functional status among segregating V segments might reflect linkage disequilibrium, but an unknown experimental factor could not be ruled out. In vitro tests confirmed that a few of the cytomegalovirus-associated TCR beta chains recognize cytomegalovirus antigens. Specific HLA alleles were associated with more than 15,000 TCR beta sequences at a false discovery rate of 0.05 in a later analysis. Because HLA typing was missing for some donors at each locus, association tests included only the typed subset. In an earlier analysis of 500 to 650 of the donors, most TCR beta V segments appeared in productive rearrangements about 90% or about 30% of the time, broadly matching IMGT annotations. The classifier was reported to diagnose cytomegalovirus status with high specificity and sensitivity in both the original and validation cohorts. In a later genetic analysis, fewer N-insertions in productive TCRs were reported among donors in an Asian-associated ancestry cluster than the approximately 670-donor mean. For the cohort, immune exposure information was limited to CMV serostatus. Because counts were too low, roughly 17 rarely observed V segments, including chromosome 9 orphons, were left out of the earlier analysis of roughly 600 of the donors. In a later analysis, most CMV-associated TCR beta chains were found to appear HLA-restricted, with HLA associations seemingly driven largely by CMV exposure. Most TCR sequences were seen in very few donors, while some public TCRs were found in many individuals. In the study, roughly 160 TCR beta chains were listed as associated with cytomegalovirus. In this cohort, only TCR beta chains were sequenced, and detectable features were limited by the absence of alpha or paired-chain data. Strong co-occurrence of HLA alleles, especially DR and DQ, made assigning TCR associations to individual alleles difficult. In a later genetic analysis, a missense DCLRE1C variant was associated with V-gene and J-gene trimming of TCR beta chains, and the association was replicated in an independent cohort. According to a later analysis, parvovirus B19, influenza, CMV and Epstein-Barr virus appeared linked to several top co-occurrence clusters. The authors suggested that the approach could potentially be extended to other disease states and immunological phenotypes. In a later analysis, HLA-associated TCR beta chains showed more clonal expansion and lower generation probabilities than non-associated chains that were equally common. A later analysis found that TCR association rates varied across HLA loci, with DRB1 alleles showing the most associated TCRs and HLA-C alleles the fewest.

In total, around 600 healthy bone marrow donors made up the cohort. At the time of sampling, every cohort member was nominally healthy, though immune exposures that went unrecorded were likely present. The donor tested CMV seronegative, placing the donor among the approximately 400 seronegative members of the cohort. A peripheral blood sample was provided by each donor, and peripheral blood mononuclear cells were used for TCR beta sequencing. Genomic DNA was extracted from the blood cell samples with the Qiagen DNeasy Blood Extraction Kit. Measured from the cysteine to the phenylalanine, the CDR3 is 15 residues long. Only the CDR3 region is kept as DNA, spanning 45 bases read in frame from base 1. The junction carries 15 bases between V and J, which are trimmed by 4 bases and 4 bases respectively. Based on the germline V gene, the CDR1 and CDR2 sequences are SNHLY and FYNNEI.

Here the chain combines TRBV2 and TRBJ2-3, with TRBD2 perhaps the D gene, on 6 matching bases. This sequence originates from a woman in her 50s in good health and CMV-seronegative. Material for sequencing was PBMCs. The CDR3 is CASSGGVRSPDTQYF. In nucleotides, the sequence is TGTGCCAGCAGTGGGGGGGTAAGATCGCCAGATACGCAGTATTTT. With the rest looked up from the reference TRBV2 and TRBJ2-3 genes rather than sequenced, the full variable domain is EPEVTQTPSHQVTQMGQEVILRCVPISNHLYFYWYRQILGQKVEFLVSFYNNEISEKSEIFDDQFSVERPDGSNFTLKIRSTKLEDSAMYFCASSGGVRSPDTQYFGPGTRLTVL.